This entry lists 10 T cell receptor beta chains sequenced from one sample in a study of cytomegalovirus exposure and HLA in healthy donors. Vbeta (60) and Jbeta (13) primers were used in the PCR. Some clones are missing from TCRdb's copy, which holds only in-frame ones; the method was immunoSEQ multiplex PCR. The sample yields roughly 180,000 clones, around 80% seen once. Sample: PBMCs. Receptors originate from a female donor in good health and CMV-seronegative.

This chain's CDR3 is CASSESGQAEKLFF. The CDR3 region has the DNA TGCGCCAGCAGTGAGTCAGGACAGGCTGAAAAACTGTTTTTT. The J gene is TRBJ1-4, the V gene TRBV10-1; 7 bases are a match to TRBD1. The V segment lost 0 bases and the J segment 7 bases; nucleotides outside the gene matches: 2. Germline V CDR1 and CDR2: WNHNN, SYGVQD (reference sequence). The CDR3 spans 14 residues.

The chain employs TRBV5-6 and TRBJ1-2; a weak D match, TRBD1 (6 bases). Trimming took 2 bases from V and 2 from J, leaving 10 bases between them. Germline V gives CDR1 SGHDT, CDR2 YYEEEE. CDR3 length: 14 amino acids. CDR3 coding DNA: TGTGCCAGCAGCTTAGATGGGGGCAACTATGGCTACACCTTC. This codes for CASSLDGGNYGYTF.

The chain is built from TRBV18 and TRBJ1-1, with D possibly TRBD1 on 6 matching bases. Germline CDR1 and CDR2: KGHSH and LQKENI. CDR3 size: 18 residues. V lost 2 bases and J lost 4, with 23 bases in between. CDR3 sequence reads: CASSPTGRVGALGTEAFF. The CDR3 coding sequence is TGTGCCAGCTCACCAACCGGCAGGGTGGGGGCTTTGGGCACTGAAGCTTTCTTT.

V is TRBV21-1 and J is TRBJ2-5; TRBD2 reflects the table's D call only, with no check against the DNA. TRBV21-1 is a pseudogene. The CDR3 consists of 14 residues. The chain's CDR3 is CASSNSGIEETQYF. In DNA form, the CDR3 reads TGTGCCAGCAGCAACAGCGGGATCGAAGAGACCCAGTACTTC.

The chain employs TRBV12-5 and TRBJ2-1, with TRBD1 matching 7 bases. Looked up from germline, CDR1 is LGHNT and CDR2 is FRNRAP. The CDR3 runs 13 residues. The V gene end was trimmed by 0 bases and the J gene end by 15 bases; junction bases not matched to a gene: 8. CDR3 region: CASGLVPWTGPFF. As DNA, the CDR3 is TGTGCTAGTGGTTTGGTACCTTGGACAGGCCCGTTCTTC.

This clone has only one observation. The chain is built from TRBV5-5 and TRBJ2-3, with a weak D call TRBD2 (5 bases). This CDR3 is built from 14 residues. V was cut by 0 bases and J by 3 bases, with 8 bases left in between. The germline V gene has CDR1 SGHKS and CDR2 YYEKEE (reference sequence). The CDR3 DNA is TGTGCCAGCAGCTTGGCCCCGGGGACAGATACGCAGTATTTT. Protein product: CASSLAPGTDTQYF.

V usage is TRBV30 and J usage is TRBJ2-4; D uncertain. The germline CDR1 and CDR2 sequences are GTSNPN and SVGIG (reference sequence). V was clipped by 5 bases and J by 0 bases, with 14 bases between them. This CDR3 spans 15 amino acids. The CDR3 region is CAWPVRRLAKNIQYF. CDR3 bases: TGTGCCTGGCCCGTGAGGCGGTTAGCCAAAAACATTCAGTACTTC.

The chain employs TRBV7-3 and TRBJ2-3, with 8 bases that match TRBD2. The V gene's germline CDR1 is SGHTA and CDR2 FQGTGA. The CDR3 is made up of 15 amino acids. V lost 4 bases and J lost 2; bases outside the gene matches: 5. This CDR3 reads CASSWGGGFTDTQYF. Here the CDR3 DNA reads TGTGCCAGCAGCTGGGGCGGGGGGTTCACAGATACGCAGTATTTT. The full variable domain, completed using reference TRBV7-3 and TRBJ2-3, is GAGVSQTPSNKVTEKGKYVELRCDPISGHTALYWYRQSLGQGPEFLIYFQGTGAADDSGLPNDRFFAVRPEGSVSTLKIQRTERGDSAVYLCASSWGGGFTDTQYFGPGTRLTVL.

The chain has TRBV2 and TRBJ1-1; D possibly corresponds to TRBD1 (5 bases). Trimming stripped 7 bases from V and 4 bases from J, with 25 bases between. The CDR3 is 17 amino acids. CDR1 is SNHLY, CDR2 FYNNEI, per germline. CDR3 sequence: CASNRRGSWMTGTEAFF. CDR3 coding DNA: TGTGCCAGCAACCGAAGGGGTAGCTGGATGACGGGCACTGAAGCTTTCTTT. The full variable domain, completed using reference TRBV2 and TRBJ1-1, is EPEVTQTPSHQVTQMGQEVILRCVPISNHLYFYWYRQILGQKVEFLVSFYNNEISEKSEIFDDQFSVERPDGSNFTLKIRSTKLEDSAMYFCASNRRGSWMTGTEAFFGQGTRLTVV.

V and J are TRBV29-1 and TRBJ1-2, with 8 bases identical to TRBD1. The germline gives CDR1 SQVTM, CDR2 ANQGSEA. The CDR3 sequence is 11 residues long. DNA of the CDR3: TGCAGTCTCGGACAGGGCGGCGGCTACACCTTC. The encoded protein is CSLGQGGGYTF.